Listed below are T cell receptor beta chains from one sample, sequenced in a study of blood T cell repertoires in COVID-19. Some clones are missing from TCRdb's copy, which holds only in-frame ones; the method was immunoSEQ multiplex PCR. The repertoire holds 70,000 to 80,000 clones, with 84% as singletons. The sample comprised peripheral blood. Receptors originate from a human donor in a cohort sampled during active COVID-19. CDR3s include the opening cysteine and the closing phenylalanine or tryptophan. D genes are given only for firm matches. Clone sizes are given selectively: once, few, many, or a class where the clone is expanded.

>.|.|TRBV7-2|TRBJ2-2
CASSLLGGPNTGELFF
TGTGCCAGCAGCTTACTCGGCGGTCCTAACACCGGGGAGCTGTTTTTT
>TRBD1|.|TRBV19|TRBJ1-6
CASSITGEDSPLHF
TGTGCCAGTAGTATAACAGGGGAGGATTCACCCCTCCACTTT
>.|.|TRBV5-1|TRBJ1-4
CASSKNAGINEKLFF
TGCGCCAGCAGCAAGAATGCAGGGATTAATGAAAAACTGTTTTTT
>TRBD1|once|TRBV2|TRBJ2-7
CASSEGQGHEQYF
TGTGCCAGCAGTGAAGGACAGGGCCACGAGCAGTACTTC
>TRBD2|.|TRBV2|TRBJ2-1
CASSGTSRSSYNEQFF
TGTGCCAGCAGTGGGACTAGCAGGAGCTCCTACAATGAGCAGTTCTTC
>.|.|TRBV6-5|TRBJ2-1
CASSAGISYNEQFF
TGTGCCAGCAGCGCCGGGATTTCCTACAATGAGCAGTTCTTC
>.|.|TRBV2|TRBJ1-1
CASSVFWNTEAFF
TGTGCCAGCAGTGTGTTCTGGAACACTGAAGCTTTCTTT
>TRBD2|.|TRBV4-1|TRBJ2-1
CASSQGAGAGYNEQFF
TGCGCCAGCAGCCAGGGAGCGGGGGCTGGATACAATGAGCAGTTCTTC
>.|.|TRBV1|TRBJ2-1
CTSSQVGGGEYNEQFF
TGCACCAGCAGCCAAGTGGGTGGGGGGGAGTACAATGAGCAGTTCTTC
>TRBD1|.|TRBV5-1|TRBJ2-2
CASRTGQGNTGELFF
TGCGCCAGCAGGACGGGACAGGGAAATACCGGGGAGCTGTTTTTT
>.|.|TRBV18|TRBJ2-5
CASSKGQSQETQYF
TGTGCCAGCTCAAAAGGACAGTCACAAGAGACCCAGTACTTC
>.|.|TRBV7-9|TRBJ1-5
CASSFGDQPQHF
TGTGCCAGCAGCTTTGGAGATCAGCCCCAGCATTTT
>.|.|TRBV6-1|TRBJ1-5
CASSEGTNNQPQHF
TGTGCCAGCAGTGAAGGGACAAATAATCAGCCCCAGCATTTT
>TRBD2|few|TRBV15|TRBJ2-6
CATSGLAGYSGANVLTF
TGTGCCACCAGCGGACTAGCGGGTTACTCTGGGGCCAACGTCCTGACTTTC
>.|.|TRBV15|TRBJ2-3
CATSRDRTARQDTQYF
TGTGCCACCAGCAGAGATAGAACTGCCCGACAGGATACGCAGTATTTT
>TRBD2|.|TRBV18|TRBJ2-5
CASSPTLRASGGSETQYF
TGTGCCAGCTCACCGACTCTTCGGGCTAGCGGGGGATCAGAGACCCAGTACTTC
>TRBD2|.|TRBV5-4|TRBJ2-5
CASSLGASGQETQYF
TGTGCCAGCAGCTTGGGGGCTAGCGGTCAAGAGACCCAGTACTTC
>.|.|TRBV7-3|TRBJ1-1
CASSSKDTMAEAFF
TGTGCCAGCAGCTCTAAGGACACGATGGCTGAAGCTTTCTTT
>.|.|TRBV30|TRBJ2-7
CAWRRRLGSHYEQYF
TGTGCCTGGAGGCGGCGGCTCGGGAGTCACTACGAGCAGTACTTC
>TRBD1|.|TRBV19|TRBJ2-7
CASSIRQGAPYEQYF
TGTGCCAGTAGTATCCGACAGGGGGCTCCCTACGAGCAGTACTTC
>TRBD2|.|TRBV18|TRBJ2-7
CASSPPGLGYEQYF
TGTGCCAGCTCACCACCGGGACTAGGTTACGAGCAGTACTTC
>TRBD1|few|TRBV6-5|TRBJ1-1
CASKGQGALNTEAFF
TGTGCCAGCAAGGGACAGGGGGCCTTGAACACTGAAGCTTTCTTT
>TRBD2|once|TRBV6-1|TRBJ2-7
CASSETSGSREQYF
TGTGCCAGCAGTGAGACTAGCGGGAGTCGTGAGCAGTACTTC
>.|.|TRBV6-5|TRBJ2-7
CASSPTPGVVGQYF
TGTGCCAGCAGTCCGACTCCAGGGGTAGTCGGGCAGTACTTC
>.|.|TRBV12-3/TRBV12-4|TRBJ1-2
CASRPTGRYGYTF
TGTGCCAGCAGACCCACAGGTCGGTATGGCTACACCTTC
>TRBD2|.|TRBV5-1|TRBJ2-7
CASSLGAGDRGSYEQYF
TGCGCCAGCAGCTTGGGAGCGGGAGATAGAGGTTCCTACGAGCAGTACTTC
>.|.|TRBV5-1|TRBJ1-1
CASRATDGGTEAFF
TGCGCCAGCAGGGCGACGGATGGAGGGACTGAAGCTTTCTTT
>TRBD1|few|TRBV14|TRBJ1-1
CASSHLSPGGMNTEAFF
TGTGCCAGCAGCCACCTCTCCCCAGGGGGGATGAACACTGAAGCTTTCTTT
>.|.|TRBV5-1|TRBJ2-1
CASTTGGSYNEQFF
TGCGCCAGCACCACCGGGGGTTCCTACAATGAGCAGTTCTTC
>.|few|TRBV7-3|TRBJ2-1
CASSLALLSEQFF
TGTGCCAGCAGCTTAGCCTTACTCTCTGAGCAGTTCTTC
>TRBD1|.|TRBV9|TRBJ1-2
CASSPRTGPGGYTF
TGTGCCAGCAGCCCCCGGACAGGGCCAGGAGGCTACACCTTC
>.|.|TRBV18|TRBJ1-1
CASSPATRNTEAFF
TGTGCCAGCTCACCAGCGACAAGGAACACTGAAGCTTTCTTT
>TRBD1|once|TRBV6-1|TRBJ2-6
CASSEQGSIFSGANVLTF
TGTGCCAGCAGCGAACAGGGGTCGATCTTCTCTGGGGCCAACGTCCTGACTTTC
>TRBD2|once|TRBV7-9|TRBJ2-7
CASSLVPSGRTYEQYF
TGTGCCAGCAGCTTAGTGCCTAGCGGGAGGACCTACGAGCAGTACTTC
>.|.|TRBV2|TRBJ2-6
CASRNREPLVGANVLTF
TGTGCCAGCAGGAACAGGGAACCCTTGGTAGGGGCCAACGTCCTGACTTTC
>.|.|TRBV10-1|TRBJ2-3
CASASPGEDTQYF
TGCGCCAGCGCCAGCCCCGGGGAAGATACGCAGTATTTT